Following are 2 T cell receptor beta chains from one sample sequenced in a study of CD8 T cells in ankylosing spondylitis. General observations from the study: A motif in TCR beta, a set of eight highly homologous variants, appeared characteristic of ankylosing spondylitis blood.

These receptors have no known antigen. TCRdb redid the calling of the 5' RACE reads with MiXCR, one entry per CDR3 protein. This sample has roughly 700,000 distinct CDR3 sequences, with 15% to 20% found just once. The specimen was blood, either unsorted or a sorted T cell fraction (not recorded which). These receptors were obtained from a male donor with ankylosing spondylitis.

CDR3 protein: CASSLPGTAGELFF. The CDR3 DNA reads TGCGCCAGCAGCTTGCCGGGGACGGCCGGGGAGCTGTTTTTT. The J gene is TRBJ2-2, the V gene TRBV5-1; D is perhaps TRBD1 or TRBD2 (5 bases each). In germline, CDR1 is SGHRS, CDR2 YFSETQ. CDR3 length equals 14 residues. Trimming pared 1 base from V and 6 bases from J, leaving 10 bases between.

This clonotype was seen more than once but under ten times. The rearrangement joins TRBV10-2 to TRBJ2-1; D gene ambiguous. V dropped 11 bases and J dropped 0 bases, with 14 bases sitting between them. Germline V CDR1 and CDR2: WSHSY, SAAADI. The CDR3 sequence is 14 residues long. CDR3 DNA sequence: TGCGCCTCTTCTAAGGAACGCTCCTACAATGAGCAGTTCTTC. Its protein product is CASSKERSYNEQFF.